The T cell receptor (beta chain) described here comes from a study of blood T cell repertoires in COVID-19. Study as a whole: The United States, Italy and Spain supplied acute and convalescent COVID-19 samples. T cells, B-cell-depleted T cells, or PBMCs supplied cDNA or gDNA.

The junction had 7 bases not matched to a gene; V was cut back by 5 bases and J by 2 bases. CDR1 LNHDA and CDR2 SQIVND come from the germline V gene (reference sequence). The CDR3 is 15 residues long. Under the authors' procedure: By means of reference gene primer amplification, nucleated cell counts were estimated. Assay: immunoSEQ multiplex PCR; the TCRdb copy retains only in-frame clones and omits some. V and J calls and clone size are as listed in that table; D and trimming were resolved from the DNA. The sample lists roughly 30,000 clones, over 70% seen once, with about 16% in the top ten. This sequence originates from a man between 65 and 85 years old with active COVID-19. The sequenced sample consisted of peripheral blood. V and J are TRBV19 and TRBJ2-7, with 9 bases aligning to TRBD1. The CDR3 protein is CASSPTGTGPYEQYF. The CDR3 DNA sequence: TGTGCCAGTAGTCCGACCGGGACAGGGCCCTACGAGCAGTACTTC.